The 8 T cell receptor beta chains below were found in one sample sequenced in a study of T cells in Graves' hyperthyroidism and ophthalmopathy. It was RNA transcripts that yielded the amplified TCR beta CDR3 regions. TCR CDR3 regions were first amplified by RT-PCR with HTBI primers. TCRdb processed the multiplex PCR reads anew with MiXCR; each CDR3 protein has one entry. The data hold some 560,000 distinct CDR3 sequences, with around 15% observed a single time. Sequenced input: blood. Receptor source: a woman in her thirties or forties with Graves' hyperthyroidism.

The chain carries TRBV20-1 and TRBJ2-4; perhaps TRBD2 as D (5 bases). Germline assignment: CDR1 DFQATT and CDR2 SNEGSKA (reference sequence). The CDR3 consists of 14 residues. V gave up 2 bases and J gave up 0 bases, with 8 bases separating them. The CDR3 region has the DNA TGCAGTGCTAGAAGCGGACTAGCCAAAAACATTCAGTACTTC. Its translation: CSARSGLAKNIQYF.

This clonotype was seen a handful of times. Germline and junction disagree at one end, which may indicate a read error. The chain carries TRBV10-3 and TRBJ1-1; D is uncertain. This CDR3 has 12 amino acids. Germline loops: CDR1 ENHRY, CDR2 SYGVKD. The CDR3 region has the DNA TGTGCCATCAGTCAGTCGAACACTGAAGCTTTCTTT. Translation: CAISQSNTEAFF.

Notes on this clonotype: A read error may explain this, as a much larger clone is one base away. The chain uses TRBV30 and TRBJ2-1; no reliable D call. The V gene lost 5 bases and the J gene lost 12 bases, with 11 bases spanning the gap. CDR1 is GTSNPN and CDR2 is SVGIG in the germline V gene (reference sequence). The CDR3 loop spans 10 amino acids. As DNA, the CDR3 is TGTGCCTGGGGAAGGGATACGCAGTTCTTC. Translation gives CAWGRDTQFF.

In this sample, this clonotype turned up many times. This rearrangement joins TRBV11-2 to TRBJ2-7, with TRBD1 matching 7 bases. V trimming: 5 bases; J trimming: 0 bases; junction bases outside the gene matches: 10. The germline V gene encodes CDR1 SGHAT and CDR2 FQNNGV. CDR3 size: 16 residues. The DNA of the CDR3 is TGTGCCAGCAGCCCAATAGATCGACAGGGCTCCTACGAGCAGTACTTC. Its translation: CASSPIDRQGSYEQYF.

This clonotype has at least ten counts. The CDR3 DNA sequence: TGTGCCAGCAGTTTGACGGACAACACCGGGGAGCTGTTTTTT. Amino acid sequence: CASSLTDNTGELFF. The V and J genes are TRBV12-3 or TRBV12-4 and TRBJ2-2; no reliable D call. CDR3 length equals 14 residues. Trimming removed 3 bases from V and 2 bases from J, with 7 bases in between.

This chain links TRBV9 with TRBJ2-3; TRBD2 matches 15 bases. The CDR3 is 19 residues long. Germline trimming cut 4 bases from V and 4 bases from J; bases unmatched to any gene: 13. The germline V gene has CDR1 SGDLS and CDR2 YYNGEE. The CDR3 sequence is CASSPEGGTSGRSSDTQYF. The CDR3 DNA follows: TGTGCCAGCAGCCCAGAGGGAGGGACTAGCGGGAGGTCTTCAGATACGCAGTATTTT.

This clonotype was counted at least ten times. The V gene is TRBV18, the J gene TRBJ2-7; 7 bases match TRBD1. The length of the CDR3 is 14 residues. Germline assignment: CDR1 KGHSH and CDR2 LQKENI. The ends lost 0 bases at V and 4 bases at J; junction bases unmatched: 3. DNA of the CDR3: TGTGCCAGCTCACCACCGACAGGGATATACGAGCAGTACTTC. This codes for CASSPPTGIYEQYF.

The CDR3 DNA is TGTGCCATCAGTGAACTGGAGGGACTAGCGGGAGTCGAGCAGTACTTC. This gives the protein CAISELEGLAGVEQYF. The V call is TRBV10-3, the J call TRBJ2-7, with TRBD2 matching over 14 bases. J gave up 6 bases and V 3 bases, and 7 bases lay outside the gene matches. CDR1 ENHRY and CDR2 SYGVKD come from the germline V gene. This CDR3 region has 16 residues.